This paragraph reports one T cell receptor (beta chain). No antigen is known for it. The source of the sample is a study of radiation and T cells in renal cell carcinoma. Whole-study findings and limits: From baseline, blood top tumor clonotypes peaked at 2 weeks post-radiation. Without pretreatment biopsies, baseline tumor clonotype presence was undetermined.

Using immunoSEQ multiplex PCR, the repertoire was profiled, and TCRdb retains in-frame clones only, with some absent. The sample consists of approximately 120,000 clones, around 83% of them appearing once. Time point noted: baseline pretreatment blood. Treatment described: 15 Gy SBRT to primary tumor, nephrectomy 4 weeks later. Serial blood draws occurred at baseline and 2 and 4 weeks post-SBRT. Clear cell pathology was present in this patient's renal cell carcinoma. This TCR was sampled from a woman aged 60-70 years with renal cell carcinoma. The sequencing used blood, collected from a patient whose treatment included radiotherapy and nephrectomy.

This chain's CDR3 is CASSRGRTDTQYF. CDR3 DNA sequence: TGTGCCAGCAGCCGAGGACGCACAGATACGCAGTATTTT. The chain couples TRBV5-8 to TRBJ2-3, with unresolved D. The V end lost 4 bases, the J end lost 1 base, and 7 bases lay between the germline ends. This CDR3 region has 13 residues. Germline lookup yields CDR1 SGHTS and CDR2 YDEGEE.